This entry is about one T cell receptor beta chain. Its antigen is currently unknown. Between the trimmed V and J ends, which lost 5 bases and 3 bases, there was a span of 12 bases. This CDR3 is built from 13 residues. Germline CDR1 is DFQATT and CDR2 is SNEGSKA (reference sequence). This entry comes from a study of read filtering for tumor transcriptome and immune sequencing. Study-wide results and caveats: This fraction held mixed bone marrow immune cells after CD138-negative sorting.

The library was built from about 400 ng RNA with molecular barcoded adaptors for alpha/delta and beta/gamma chains. TCRdb used MiXCR to reprocess the reads, holding one entry per CDR3 protein. This table holds about 58,000 distinct CDR3 sequences, 10% to 15% found once. Sequenced: a population of CD138-negative cells sorted from bone marrow. The chain couples TRBV20-1 to TRBJ2-3; unclear D gene. This receptor was obtained from a donor over 35 with multiple myeloma. The CDR3: CSAQQDPTDTQYF. In DNA form, the CDR3 reads TGCAGTGCTCAGCAGGATCCAACAGATACGCAGTATTTT.